This TCR beta chain originates from a study of regulatory T cells in long-lasting Graves disease. Study information: It was over 5 years of antithyroid drugs, with positive TSH receptor antibodies, that meant persistent Graves' disease.

According to the study, TCR beta libraries were built with iRepertoire HTBI primers and CDR3-region Arm-PCR. As originally analysed: The study identified 50 to 70 TRBV and around 15 TRBJ segments across samples. TCRdb analysed the multiplex PCR reads with MiXCR anew, one entry per CDR3 protein. These V and J calls are TCRdb output, not the study's own analysis. The sample has some 470,000 distinct CDR3 sequences, 20% to 25% seen once; the top ten hold roughly 7.7%. Study-wide findings and caveats: Those with persistent disease had in common more public clonotypes (2,741) than new patients (roughly 930). Rather than thyroid tissue, only peripheral blood underwent study.

Per the germline V gene, CDR1 is ENHRY and CDR2 is SYGVKD. The germline V and J ends were trimmed by 11 bases and 10 bases, with 15 bases remaining between them. The CDR3 consists of 11 residues. Notes on this clonotype: Its target is not known.

The sample's time point: persistent/refractory GD, antithyroid drugs over 5 years with positive TRAb. There was RNA extracted from PBMCs, and the TCR library was made from it. The V and J genes are TRBV10-3 and TRBJ2-1, with D hard to call. The sample consisted of peripheral blood mononuclear cells (PBMCs), taken when the disease was refractory, from a patient treated with antithyroid drugs. This TCR derives from a female donor with Graves disease. The CDR3: CASRSEDEQFF. DNA of the CDR3: TGTGCCTCGCGAAGCGAAGACGAGCAGTTCTTC.